These 20 T cell receptor beta chains originate from one sample sequenced in a study of response to subunit inactivated influenza vaccine. TCRdb re-called the RT-PCR reads with MiXCR, one entry per CDR3 protein. The data contain hundreds of thousands of distinct CDR3 sequences, 11% to 15% of them singletons. Source: PBMCs from blood, taken 14 days before vaccination. The origin of the receptors is a middle-aged man who received an inactivated influenza vaccine.

There are many counts of this clonotype. V usage is TRBV29-1 and J usage is TRBJ2-7, with a weak D call TRBD1 (7 bases). Trimming took 6 bases from V and 2 from J, leaving 14 bases between them. Germline V CDR1 and CDR2: SQVTM, ANQGSEA. The CDR3 consists of 13 residues. In nucleotides, the CDR3 is TGCAGCGTAGTGGGACAGCGGGCCTACGAGCAGTACTTC. Its translation: CSVVGQRAYEQYF.

The rearrangement links TRBV12-3 or TRBV12-4 to TRBJ2-2; D is perhaps TRBD1 (6 bases). V was cut by 6 bases and J by 6 bases, with 14 bases left in between. The CDR3 spans 14 residues. This chain's CDR3 is CASSPQGLAGELFF. CDR3 in DNA: TGTGCCAGCAGCCCCCAGGGGTTAGCCGGGGAGCTGTTTTTT.

V usage is TRBV12-3 or TRBV12-4 and J usage is TRBJ2-5, with 8 bases that match TRBD1. J gave up 4 bases and V 4 bases, and 5 bases lay outside the gene matches. This CDR3 spans 14 amino acids. DNA for the CDR3: TGTGCCAGCAGTTCGACAGGGGCGATAGAGACCCAGTACTTC. It specifies CASSSTGAIETQYF.

This chain joins TRBV5-4 and TRBJ2-5, with D possibly TRBD1 on 6 matching bases. Trimming removed 4 bases from V and 5 bases from J, with 15 bases in between. This CDR3 comprises 14 residues. CDR1 SGHNT and CDR2 YYREEE come from the germline V gene (reference sequence). The CDR3 region is CASSGTGLGETQYF. The CDR3 region has the DNA TGTGCCAGCAGCGGAACAGGGTTGGGTGAGACCCAGTACTTC.

The table lists this clonotype with a few counts. V and J are TRBV5-6 and TRBJ2-6, with TRBD2 as a possible D gene (5 bases). V gave up 4 bases and J gave up 4 bases, with 9 bases separating them. The germline CDR1 and CDR2 sequences are SGHDT and YYEEEE. The CDR3 runs 14 residues. The CDR3 here is CASSRLQGANVLTF. In DNA, the CDR3 is TGTGCCAGCAGCCGACTACAGGGGGCCAACGTCCTGACTTTC.

Comments on this clonotype: A much bigger clone sits one base away, suggesting this may be a read error. CDR3 DNA sequence: TGCGCCAGCAGCGCCCGGACAGGGGGCACCGGGGAGCTGTTTTTT. Translating gives CASSARTGGTGELFF. The chain uses TRBV5-1 and TRBJ2-2; 10 bases agree with TRBD1. After removal of 4 bases from V and 4 bases from J, the junction contained 4 bases not matched to a gene. CDR3 length: 15 amino acids. The V gene's germline CDR1 is SGHRS and CDR2 YFSETQ.

This chain joins TRBV7-8 and TRBJ2-7, with 8 bases fitting TRBD2. With 1 base clipped from V and 0 bases from J, the junction kept 14 bases outside the gene matches. CDR1 and CDR2 (germline): SGHVS, FQNEAQ. The CDR3 has 19 residues. The CDR3, as DNA: TGTGCCAGCAGCTTAGAAGGGTTGGGCGGGAGGCCAAACTCCTACGAGCAGTACTTC. Translated: CASSLEGLGGRPNSYEQYF. Using reference TRBV7-8 and TRBJ2-7 for the parts outside the CDR3, the full variable domain is GAGVSQSPRYKVAKRGQDVALRCDPISGHVSLFWYQQALGQGPEFLTYFQNEAQLDKSGLPSDRFFAERPEGSVSTLKIQRTQQEDSAVYLCASSLEGLGGRPNSYEQYFGPGTRLTVT.

Only a few counts were recorded for this clonotype. The J gene is TRBJ2-3, the V gene TRBV7-2; D is undetermined. Germline V gene sequence: CDR1 SGHTA, CDR2 FQGNSA. The CDR3 is 14 amino acids. Trimming stripped 3 bases from V and 2 bases from J, with 9 bases between. This chain's CDR3 is CASSFRSNTDTQYF. CDR3 bases: TGTGCCAGCAGCTTCAGGTCGAACACAGATACGCAGTATTTT.

This chain connects TRBV29-1 to TRBJ2-3, with no clear D. V lost 6 bases and J lost 5, with 15 bases in between. The CDR3 has 13 residues. Germline loops: CDR1 SQVTM, CDR2 ANQGSEA. CDR3 nucleotide sequence: TGCAGCGTAACCCTCAAGAACAGAGATACGCAGTATTTT. It encodes CSVTLKNRDTQYF.

There are a few counts of this clonotype. The chain recombines TRBV28 with TRBJ1-2; D unresolved. CDR3 length: 15 amino acids. The ends were cut back, 3 bases at V and 3 bases at J, with 14 bases in the middle. The germline CDR1 and CDR2 sequences are MDHEN and SYDVKM. CDR3 in amino acids: CASSLTHGRDYGYTF. CDR3 bases: TGTGCCAGCAGTTTGACCCACGGACGGGACTATGGCTACACCTTC.

There are a few counts of this clonotype. The chain joins TRBV10-3 to TRBJ2-7; 8 bases map to TRBD1. Germline lookup yields CDR1 ENHRY and CDR2 SYGVKD. Trimming removed 4 bases from V and 4 bases from J; junction bases left unmatched: 3. This CDR3 is 13 amino acids long. DNA for the CDR3: TGTGCCATCAGTGCAGGGGGCGGTTACGAGCAGTACTTC. Amino acids: CAISAGGGYEQYF.

The chain joins TRBV28 to TRBJ2-7, with 10 bases matching TRBD1. Germline CDR1 reads MDHEN; CDR2 reads SYDVKM. J lost 7 bases, V lost 0 bases, and 6 bases had no gene match. The CDR3 runs to 15 residues. CDR3 region: CASSLWGQGTREQYF. Here the CDR3 DNA reads TGTGCCAGCAGTTTATGGGGACAGGGGACTCGGGAGCAGTACTTC.

This rearrangement joins TRBV3-1 to TRBJ2-2; 10 bases match TRBD1. The germline V gene has CDR1 LGHDT and CDR2 YNNKEL (reference sequence). Trimming removed 1 base from V and 2 bases from J; junction bases left unmatched: 1. There are 16 residues in the CDR3. This chain's CDR3 is CASSQGQGANTGELFF. The CDR3 nucleotides are TGTGCCAGCAGCCAAGGACAGGGGGCAAACACCGGGGAGCTGTTTTTT.

The chain combines TRBV2 with TRBJ2-3, with TRBD1 matching over 7 bases. The CDR3 has 16 residues. CDR1 SNHLY and CDR2 FYNNEI come from the germline V gene. The V gene end was trimmed by 6 bases and the J gene end by 0 bases; junction bases not matched to a gene: 9. CDR3 region: CASRVLGGASTDTQYF. Here the CDR3 DNA reads TGTGCCAGCAGGGTATTAGGGGGCGCTAGCACAGATACGCAGTATTTT.

A few counts support this clonotype. The chain uses TRBV29-1 and TRBJ1-2, with D perhaps matching TRBD1 (5 bases). Germline CDR1 and CDR2: SQVTM and ANQGSEA. The CDR3 runs 11 residues. V was clipped by 7 bases and J by 8 bases, with 14 bases between them. CDR3 region: CSDGGSGGYTF. The CDR3 nucleotides are TGCAGCGACGGGGGATCTGGGGGCTACACCTTC. Full variable domain (remainder filled in from reference TRBV29-1 and TRBJ1-2): SAVISQKPSRDICQRGTSLTIQCQVDSQVTMMFWYRQQPGQSLTLIATANQGSEATYESGFVIDKFPISRPNLTFSTLTVSNMSPEDSSIYLCSDGGSGGYTFGSGTRLTVV.

The chain uses TRBV29-1 and TRBJ2-3; tentative D call: TRBD2 (5 bases). V shed 7 bases and J shed 4 bases, with 12 bases lying between them. Per germline, CDR1 SQVTM and CDR2 ANQGSEA. The CDR3 covers 12 residues. CDR3 protein: CSGGSESDTQYF. DNA of the CDR3: TGCAGCGGCGGTAGCGAGTCAGATACGCAGTATTTT.

The chain uses TRBV20-1 and TRBJ1-6; D is possibly TRBD1 (5 bases). The CDR3 consists of 15 residues. The V end lost 2 bases, the J end lost 5 bases, and 13 bases lay between the germline ends. Germline-derived CDR1 and CDR2 are DFQATT and SNEGSKA (reference sequence). The CDR3 loop reads CSARPSGTDNSPLHF. CDR3 in DNA: TGCAGTGCTAGACCTTCGGGGACCGATAATTCACCCCTCCACTTT.

The chain has TRBV28 and TRBJ2-3, with D perhaps being TRBD1 or TRBD2 (5 bases each). CDR3 length: 17 amino acids. With 5 bases removed from V and 0 bases from J, the gap between germline ends came to 18 bases. Germline lookup yields CDR1 MDHEN and CDR2 SYDVKM. This chain's CDR3 is CASSPGREKGSTDTQYF. The CDR3 coding sequence is TGTGCCAGCAGTCCGGGACGCGAAAAAGGGAGCACAGATACGCAGTATTTT.

As for this clonotype: Relative to the germline gene, one junction end is altered; a read error may explain this. This CDR3 is CASTLGAAEPNYNEQFF. The CDR3 DNA follows: TGTGCCAGCACCTTAGGAGCGGCGGAGCCGAACTACAATGAGCAGTTCTTC. This chain uses TRBV7-9 with TRBJ2-1; D possibly corresponds to TRBD2 (5 bases). CDR3 size: 17 residues. Germline V lookup: CDR1 SEHNR, CDR2 FQNEAQ (reference sequence).

This clonotype was counted only a few times. The chain has TRBV28 and TRBJ2-7; 10 nucleotides line up with TRBD1. In germline, CDR1 is MDHEN, CDR2 SYDVKM. The CDR3 extends over 15 amino acids. The trim removed 4 bases at V and 4 bases at J, leaving 7 bases unmatched. The CDR3 reads CASSSPGTGEYEQYF. The CDR3 region has the DNA TGTGCCAGCAGTTCCCCCGGGACAGGGGAATACGAGCAGTACTTC.